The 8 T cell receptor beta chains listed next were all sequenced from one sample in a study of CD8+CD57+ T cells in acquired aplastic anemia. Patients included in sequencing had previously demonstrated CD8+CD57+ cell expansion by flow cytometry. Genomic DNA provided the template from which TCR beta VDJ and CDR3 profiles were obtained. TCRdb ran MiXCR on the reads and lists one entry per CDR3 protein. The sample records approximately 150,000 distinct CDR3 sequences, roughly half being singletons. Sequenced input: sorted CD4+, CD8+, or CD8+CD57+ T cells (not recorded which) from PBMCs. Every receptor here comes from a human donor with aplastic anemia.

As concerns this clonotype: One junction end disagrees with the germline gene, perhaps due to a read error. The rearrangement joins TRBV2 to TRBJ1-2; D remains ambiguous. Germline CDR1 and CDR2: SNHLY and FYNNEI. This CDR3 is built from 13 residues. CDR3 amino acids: CTSSTNWSDGYTF. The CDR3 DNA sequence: TGTACCAGCAGCACGAACTGGAGTGATGGCTACACCTTC.

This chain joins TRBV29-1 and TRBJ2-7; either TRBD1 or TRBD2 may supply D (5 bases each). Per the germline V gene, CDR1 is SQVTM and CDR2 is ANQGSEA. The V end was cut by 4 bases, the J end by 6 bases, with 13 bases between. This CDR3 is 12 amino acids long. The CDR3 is CSVVKGTVEQYV. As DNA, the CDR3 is TGCAGCGTTGTTAAAGGGACCGTCGAGCAGTACGTC.

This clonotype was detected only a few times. The CDR3 sequence: CASSVGGHGGLEQYF. The CDR3 nucleotides read TGTGCCAGCAGCGTAGGAGGACACGGAGGGCTCGAGCAGTACTTC. The chain links TRBV9 to TRBJ2-7; possibly TRBD2 for D (6 bases). V was trimmed by 0 bases and J by 6 bases, leaving 16 bases between them. The CDR3 spans 15 residues. Germline values: CDR1 SGDLS, CDR2 YYNGEE.

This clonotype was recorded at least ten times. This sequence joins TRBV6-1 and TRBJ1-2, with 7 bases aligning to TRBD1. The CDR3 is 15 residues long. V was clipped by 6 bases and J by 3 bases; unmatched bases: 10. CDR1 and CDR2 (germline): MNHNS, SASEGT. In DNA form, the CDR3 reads TGTGCCAGCAGCCAGGACAGGATGATGGACTATGGCTACACCTTC. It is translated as CASSQDRMMDYGYTF.

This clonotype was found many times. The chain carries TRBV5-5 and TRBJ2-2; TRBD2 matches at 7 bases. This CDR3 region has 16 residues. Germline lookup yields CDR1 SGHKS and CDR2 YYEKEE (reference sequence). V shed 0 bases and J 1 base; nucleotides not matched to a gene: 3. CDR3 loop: CASSLEASGNTGELFF. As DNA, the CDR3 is TGTGCCAGCAGCTTGGAGGCTAGCGGGAACACCGGGGAGCTGTTTTTT.

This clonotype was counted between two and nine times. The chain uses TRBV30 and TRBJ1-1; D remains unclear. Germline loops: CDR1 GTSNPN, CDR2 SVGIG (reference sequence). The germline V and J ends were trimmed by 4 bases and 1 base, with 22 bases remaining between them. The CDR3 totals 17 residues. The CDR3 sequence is CAWIAPGWVLENTEAFF. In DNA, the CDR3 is TGTGCCTGGATTGCACCCGGTTGGGTCCTCGAGAACACTGAAGCTTTCTTT.

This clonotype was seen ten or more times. The CDR3 nucleotides are TGTGCCAGCATTTATAACACCGGGGAGCTGTTTTTT. Its translation: CASIYNTGELFF. The J gene is TRBJ2-2, the V gene TRBV12-3 or TRBV12-4, with D uncertain. The CDR3 is 12 amino acids. V gave up 7 bases and J gave up 2 bases, with 5 bases separating them.

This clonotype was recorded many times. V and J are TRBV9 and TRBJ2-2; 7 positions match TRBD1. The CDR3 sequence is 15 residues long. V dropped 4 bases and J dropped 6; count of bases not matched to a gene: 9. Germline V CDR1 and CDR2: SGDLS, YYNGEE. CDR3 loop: CASSLTGKGAGELFF. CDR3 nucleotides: TGTGCCAGCAGCCTGACAGGGAAGGGCGCCGGGGAGCTGTTTTTT.